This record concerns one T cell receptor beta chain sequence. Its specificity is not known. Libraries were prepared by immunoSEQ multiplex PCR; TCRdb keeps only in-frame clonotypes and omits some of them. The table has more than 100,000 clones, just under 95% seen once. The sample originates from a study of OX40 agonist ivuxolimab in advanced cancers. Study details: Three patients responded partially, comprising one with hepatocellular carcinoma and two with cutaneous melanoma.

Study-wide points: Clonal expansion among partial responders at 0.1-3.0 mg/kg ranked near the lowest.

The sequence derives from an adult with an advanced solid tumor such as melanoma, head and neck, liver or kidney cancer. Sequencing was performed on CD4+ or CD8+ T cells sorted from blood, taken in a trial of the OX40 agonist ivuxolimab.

The CDR3 loop reads CASLPGGTSGSEQYF. For the CDR3, the DNA is TGTGCCAGCCTCCCAGGGGGGACTAGCGGCTCCGAGCAGTACTTC. The V and J genes are TRBV28 and TRBJ2-7; 11 positions agree with TRBD2. V lost 8 bases to trimming and J lost 6 bases; unmatched junction nucleotides: 12. The CDR3 is made up of 15 amino acids. Germline CDR1 is MDHEN and CDR2 is SYDVKM.